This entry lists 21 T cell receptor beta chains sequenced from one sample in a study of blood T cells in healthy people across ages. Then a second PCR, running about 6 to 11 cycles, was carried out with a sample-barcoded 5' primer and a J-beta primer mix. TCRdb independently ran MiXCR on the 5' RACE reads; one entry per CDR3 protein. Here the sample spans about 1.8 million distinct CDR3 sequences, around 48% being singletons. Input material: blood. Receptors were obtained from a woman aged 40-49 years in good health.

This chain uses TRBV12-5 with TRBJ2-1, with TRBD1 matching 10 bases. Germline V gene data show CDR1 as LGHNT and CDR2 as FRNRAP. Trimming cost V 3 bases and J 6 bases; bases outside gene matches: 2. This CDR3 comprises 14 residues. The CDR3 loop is CASGFGQGGNEQFF. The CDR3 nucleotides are TGTGCTAGTGGTTTCGGACAGGGGGGCAATGAGCAGTTCTTC.

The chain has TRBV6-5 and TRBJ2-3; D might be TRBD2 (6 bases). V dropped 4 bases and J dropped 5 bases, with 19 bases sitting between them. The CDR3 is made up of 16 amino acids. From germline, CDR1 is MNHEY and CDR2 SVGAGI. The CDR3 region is CASSFGPPGGGDTQYF. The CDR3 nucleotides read TGTGCCAGCAGTTTCGGCCCGCCCGGGGGTGGAGATACGCAGTATTTT.

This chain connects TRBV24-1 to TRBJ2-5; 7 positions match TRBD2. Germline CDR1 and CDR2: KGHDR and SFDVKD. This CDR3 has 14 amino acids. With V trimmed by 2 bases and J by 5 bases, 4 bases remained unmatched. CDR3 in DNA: TGTGCCACCAGTGATTCCGGGAGGTGGGAGACCCAGTACTTC. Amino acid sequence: CATSDSGRWETQYF.

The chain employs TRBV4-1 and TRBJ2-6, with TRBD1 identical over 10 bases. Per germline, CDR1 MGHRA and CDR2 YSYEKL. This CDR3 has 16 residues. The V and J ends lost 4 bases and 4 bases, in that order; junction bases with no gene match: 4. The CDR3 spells CASSRGQGPGANVLTF. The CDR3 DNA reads TGCGCCAGCAGCCGGGGACAGGGGCCCGGGGCCAACGTCCTGACTTTC.

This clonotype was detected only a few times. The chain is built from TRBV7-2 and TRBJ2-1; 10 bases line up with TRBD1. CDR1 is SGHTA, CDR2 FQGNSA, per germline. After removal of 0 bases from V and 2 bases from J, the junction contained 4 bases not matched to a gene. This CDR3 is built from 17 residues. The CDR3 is CASSLAGTGATYNEQFF. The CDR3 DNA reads TGTGCCAGCAGCTTAGCTGGGACAGGGGCGACCTACAATGAGCAGTTCTTC.

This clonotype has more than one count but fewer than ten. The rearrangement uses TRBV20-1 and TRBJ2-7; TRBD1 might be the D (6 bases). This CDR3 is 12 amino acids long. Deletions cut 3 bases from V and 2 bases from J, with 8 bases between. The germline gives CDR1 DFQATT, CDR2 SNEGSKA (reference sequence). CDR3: CSARGHTYEQYF. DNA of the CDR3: TGCAGTGCTAGGGGACACACCTACGAGCAGTACTTC.

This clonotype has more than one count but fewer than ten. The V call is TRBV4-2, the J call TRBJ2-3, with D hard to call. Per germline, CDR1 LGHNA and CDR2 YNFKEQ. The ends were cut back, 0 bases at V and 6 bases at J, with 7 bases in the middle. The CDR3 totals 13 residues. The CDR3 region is CASSQEVWDTQYF. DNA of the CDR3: TGTGCCAGCAGCCAAGAAGTCTGGGATACGCAGTATTTT.

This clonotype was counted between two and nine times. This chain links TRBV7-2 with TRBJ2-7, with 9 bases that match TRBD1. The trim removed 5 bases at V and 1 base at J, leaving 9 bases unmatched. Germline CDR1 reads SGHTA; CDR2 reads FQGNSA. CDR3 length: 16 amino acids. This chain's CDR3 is CASSAQSGQGSYEQYF. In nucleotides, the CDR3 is TGTGCCAGCAGCGCGCAGTCGGGACAGGGATCCTACGAGCAGTACTTC.

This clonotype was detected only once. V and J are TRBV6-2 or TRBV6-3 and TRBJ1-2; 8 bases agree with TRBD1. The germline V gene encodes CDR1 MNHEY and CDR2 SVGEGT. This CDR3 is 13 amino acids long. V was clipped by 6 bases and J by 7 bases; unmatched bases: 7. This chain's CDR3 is CASSWDRKGGYTF. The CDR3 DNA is TGTGCCAGCAGCTGGGACAGGAAGGGTGGCTACACCTTC.

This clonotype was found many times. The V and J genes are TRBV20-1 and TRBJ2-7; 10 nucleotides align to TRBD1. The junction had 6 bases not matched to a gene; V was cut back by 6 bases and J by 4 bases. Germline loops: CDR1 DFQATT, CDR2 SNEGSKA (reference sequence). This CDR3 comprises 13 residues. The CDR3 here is CSANPGQGYEQYF. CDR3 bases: TGCAGTGCCAATCCGGGACAGGGGTACGAGCAGTACTTC.

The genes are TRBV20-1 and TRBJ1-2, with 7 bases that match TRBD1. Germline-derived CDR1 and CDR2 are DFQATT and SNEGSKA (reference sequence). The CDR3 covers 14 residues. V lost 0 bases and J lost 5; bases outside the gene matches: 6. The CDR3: CSARDIGGGYGYTF. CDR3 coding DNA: TGCAGTGCTAGAGATATAGGGGGCGGGTATGGCTACACCTTC.

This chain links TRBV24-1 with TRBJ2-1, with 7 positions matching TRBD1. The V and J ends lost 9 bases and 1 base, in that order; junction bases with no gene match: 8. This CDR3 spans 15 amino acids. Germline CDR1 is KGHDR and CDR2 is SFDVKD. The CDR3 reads CATVQGPISYNEQFF. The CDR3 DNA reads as TGTGCCACCGTACAGGGGCCAATATCCTACAATGAGCAGTTCTTC.

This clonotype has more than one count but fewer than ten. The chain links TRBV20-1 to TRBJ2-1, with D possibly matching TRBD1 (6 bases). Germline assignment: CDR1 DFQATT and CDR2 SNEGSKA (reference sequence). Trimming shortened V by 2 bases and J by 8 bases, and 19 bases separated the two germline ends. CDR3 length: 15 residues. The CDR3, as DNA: TGCAGTGCTAGATCCAGACAGAAAGGGACATATGAGCAGTTCTTC. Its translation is CSARSRQKGTYEQFF.

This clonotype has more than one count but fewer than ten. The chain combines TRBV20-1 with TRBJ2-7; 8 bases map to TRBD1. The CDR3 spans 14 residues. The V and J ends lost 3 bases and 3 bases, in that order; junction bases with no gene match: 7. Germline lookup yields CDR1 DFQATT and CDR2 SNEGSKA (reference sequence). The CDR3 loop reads CSASMVTGGYEQYF. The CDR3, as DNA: TGCAGTGCTAGTATGGTAACAGGGGGCTACGAGCAGTACTTC.

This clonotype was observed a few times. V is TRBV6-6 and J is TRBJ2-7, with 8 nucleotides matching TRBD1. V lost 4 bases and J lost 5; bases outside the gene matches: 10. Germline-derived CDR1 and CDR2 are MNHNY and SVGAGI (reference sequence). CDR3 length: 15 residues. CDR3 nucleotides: TGTGCCAGCAGTTCCCCAGACAGGGGCATCCACGAGCAGTACTTC. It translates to CASSSPDRGIHEQYF.

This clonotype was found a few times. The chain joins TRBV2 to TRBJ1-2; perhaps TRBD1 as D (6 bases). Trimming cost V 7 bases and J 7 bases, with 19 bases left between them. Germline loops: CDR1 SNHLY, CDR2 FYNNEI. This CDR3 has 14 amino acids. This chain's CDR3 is CASTEQGLQGGYTF. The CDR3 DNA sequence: TGTGCCAGCACGGAGCAGGGGCTTCAAGGTGGCTACACCTTC.

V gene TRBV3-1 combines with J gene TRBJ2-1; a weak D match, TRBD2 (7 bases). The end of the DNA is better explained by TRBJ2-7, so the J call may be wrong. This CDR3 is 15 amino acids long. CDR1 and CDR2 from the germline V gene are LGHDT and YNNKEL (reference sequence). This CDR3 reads CASSLVRGGAVEQYF. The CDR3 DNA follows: TGTGCCAGCAGCCTGGTGAGGGGGGGGGCCGTGGAGCAGTACTTC.

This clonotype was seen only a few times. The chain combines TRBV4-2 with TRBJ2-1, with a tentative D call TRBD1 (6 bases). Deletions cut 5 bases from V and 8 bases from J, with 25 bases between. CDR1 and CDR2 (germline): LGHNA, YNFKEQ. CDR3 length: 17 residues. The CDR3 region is CASSYIPGQSLLDEQFF. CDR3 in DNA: TGTGCCAGCAGCTACATTCCGGGACAATCGTTGTTGGATGAGCAGTTCTTC.

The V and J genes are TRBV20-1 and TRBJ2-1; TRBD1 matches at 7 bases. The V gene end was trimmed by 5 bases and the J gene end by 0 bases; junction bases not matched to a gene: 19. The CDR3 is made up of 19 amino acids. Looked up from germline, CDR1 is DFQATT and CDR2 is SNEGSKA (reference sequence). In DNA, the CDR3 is TGCAGTGCTGGGTGGAACGGCAGGGGGTGGACACCCTCCTACAATGAGCAGTTCTTC. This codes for CSAGWNGRGWTPSYNEQFF.

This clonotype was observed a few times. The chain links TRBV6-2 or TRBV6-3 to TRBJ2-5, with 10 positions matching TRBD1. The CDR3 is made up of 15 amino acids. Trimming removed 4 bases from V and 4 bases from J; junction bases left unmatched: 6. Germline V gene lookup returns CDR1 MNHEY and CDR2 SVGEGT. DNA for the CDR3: TGTGCCAGCAGTTGGACCGGGACAGGGGTAGAGACCCAGTACTTC. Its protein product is CASSWTGTGVETQYF.

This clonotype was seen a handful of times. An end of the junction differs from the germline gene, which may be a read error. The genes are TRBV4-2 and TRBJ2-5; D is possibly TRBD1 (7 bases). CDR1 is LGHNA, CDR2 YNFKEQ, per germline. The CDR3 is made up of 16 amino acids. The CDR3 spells CASNQDTRGAQETQYF. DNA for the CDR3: TGTGCCAGCAACCAAGATACCAGGGGGGCACAAGAGACCCAGTACTTC.